This is a list of T cell receptor beta chains from one sample in a study of siplizumab effects on memory and regulatory T cells. Libraries were prepared by immunoSEQ multiplex PCR; TCRdb keeps only in-frame clonotypes and omits some of them. The table includes 120,000 or so clones, around 90% detected once. The sample taken for sequencing was CD4+ T cells sorted from blood. These receptor sequences come from a human donor in good health. Both conserved end residues are part of each CDR3. A D gene is named only where the DNA matches it firmly. Clone size, where shown, is once, few, many, or a class for clones that have expanded.

V: TRBV6-5; J: TRBJ2-1; size: .; D: TRBD1; DNA: TGTGCCAGCAGCACGACAGGGGGAAACTACAATGAGCAGTTCTTC; CDR3: CASSTTGGNYNEQFF
V: TRBV6-5; J: TRBJ2-1; size: .; D: .; DNA: TGTGCCAGCAGGGGCTACAATGAGCAGTTCTTC; CDR3: CASRGYNEQFF
V: TRBV27; J: TRBJ2-7; size: once; D: TRBD1; DNA: TGTGCCAGCAGTCACGGACAGGGTGCCCACGAGCAGTACTTC; CDR3: CASSHGQGAHEQYF
V: TRBV5-1; J: TRBJ1-1; size: .; D: .; DNA: TGCGCCAGCAGCTTGGGTAAGGCTGAAGCTTTCTTT; CDR3: CASSLGKAEAFF
V: TRBV18; J: TRBJ1-5; size: .; D: .; DNA: TGTGCCAGCTCACAGATAAAGGGGTTGAGCAATCAGCCCCAGCATTTT; CDR3: CASSQIKGLSNQPQHF
V: TRBV25-1; J: TRBJ2-7; size: .; D: .; DNA: TGTGCCAGCGGCAAGGACAGCCCCTACGAGCAGTACTTC; CDR3: CASGKDSPYEQYF
V: TRBV11-3; J: TRBJ2-1; size: once; D: .; DNA: TGTGCCAGCAGCAAAGGGACCCCCGAGCAGTTCTTC; CDR3: CASSKGTPEQFF
V: TRBV5-4; J: TRBJ2-7; size: .; D: .; DNA: TGTGCCAGCAGCTCGTTTCGCGATACCTACGAGCAGTACTTC; CDR3: CASSSFRDTYEQYF
V: TRBV18; J: TRBJ1-6; size: .; D: .; DNA: TGTGCCAGCTCACCAGAGCAGTGGGGGTCACCCCTCCACTTT; CDR3: CASSPEQWGSPLHF
V: TRBV4-1; J: TRBJ2-7; size: once; D: TRBD2; DNA: TGCGCCAGCAGCCAAGAGATGGGCGGGAGTGGGGACTACGAGCAGTACTTC; CDR3: CASSQEMGGSGDYEQYF
V: TRBV7-2; J: TRBJ1-2; size: .; D: .; DNA: TGTGCCAGCAGCCCGGACGAGGCCTATGGCTACACCTTC; CDR3: CASSPDEAYGYTF
V: TRBV15; J: TRBJ2-5; size: .; D: .; DNA: TGTGCCACCAGCAACCATATGGGAGCGGTCCAAGAGACCCAGTACTTC; CDR3: CATSNHMGAVQETQYF
V: TRBV5-1; J: TRBJ2-1; size: .; D: TRBD1; DNA: TGCGCCAGCAGCTTGGGACAGGGGGCCGACAATGAGCAGTTCTTC; CDR3: CASSLGQGADNEQFF
V: TRBV5-1; J: TRBJ2-7; size: .; D: TRBD2; DNA: TGCGCCAGCAGCTTGGGTCTAGCGGGGCGCGACGAGCAGTACTTC; CDR3: CASSLGLAGRDEQYF
V: TRBV30; J: TRBJ1-1; size: .; D: TRBD1; DNA: TGTGCCTGGAGAGGGACAGGCTATCGACCCACTGAAGCTTTCTTT; CDR3: CAWRGTGYRPTEAFF
V: TRBV6-5; J: TRBJ2-7; size: .; D: .; DNA: TGTGCCAGCAGTAACTCCGGGCAGAAAGCTAGGTACGAGCAGTACTTC; CDR3: CASSNSGQKARYEQYF
V: TRBV10-3; J: TRBJ1-5; size: once; D: .; DNA: TGTGCCATCAGTGAGTCGGGCAGCGGCCAGCCCCAGCATTTT; CDR3: CAISESGSGQPQHF
V: TRBV5-4; J: TRBJ2-5; size: .; D: TRBD2; DNA: TGTGCCAGCAGCGCTCTGGCCGGCGGGGGGGCCGGTCACGAGACCCAGTACTTC; CDR3: CASSALAGGGAGHETQYF
V: TRBV2; J: TRBJ2-1; size: .; D: .; DNA: TGTGCCAGCCAAAACCCGTTGACTTACCTTGCCTACAATGAGCAGTTCTTC; CDR3: CASQNPLTYLAYNEQFF
V: TRBV13; J: TRBJ1-2; size: once; D: .; DNA: TGTGCCAGCAGCTTAGATGGGCAGACGAACTATGGCTACACCTTC; CDR3: CASSLDGQTNYGYTF
V: TRBV6-6; J: TRBJ2-7; size: .; D: .; DNA: TGTGCCAGCACTTTGAGGCAGGGAATGGGAGAGCAGTACTTC; CDR3: CASTLRQGMGEQYF
V: TRBV7-2; J: TRBJ2-5; size: .; D: .; DNA: TGTGCCAGCAGCTTAAGGCGGGGTGGAGAGACCCAGTACTTC; CDR3: CASSLRRGGETQYF
V: TRBV25-1; J: TRBJ1-2; size: .; D: TRBD1; DNA: TGTGCCAGCAGTTTATCCGGGACAGGAAAATCCTATGGCTACACCTTC; CDR3: CASSLSGTGKSYGYTF
V: TRBV4-1; J: TRBJ2-7; size: .; D: TRBD2; DNA: TGCGCCAGCAGCCAAGTTTTTGGACTAGCGGGAAGGGAGACCTACGAGCAGTACTTC; CDR3: CASSQVFGLAGRETYEQYF
V: TRBV6-5; J: TRBJ1-3; size: .; D: .; DNA: TGTGCCAGCAGCCGCCTTTTCGTTCCTGGAAACACCATATATTTT; CDR3: CASSRLFVPGNTIYF
V: TRBV18; J: TRBJ2-7; size: .; D: TRBD2; DNA: TGTGCCAGCTCACCAATCAAGCGGGGGCATCACGAGCAGTACTTC; CDR3: CASSPIKRGHHEQYF
V: TRBV18; J: TRBJ1-1; size: .; D: .; DNA: TGTGCCAGCTCACCAGACAGAGACCGGGAAGCTTTCTTT; CDR3: CASSPDRDREAFF
V: TRBV7-3; J: TRBJ1-2; size: .; D: .; DNA: TGTGCCAGCAGCTCATGGGAGGGATATGGCTACACCTTC; CDR3: CASSSWEGYGYTF
V: TRBV4-1; J: TRBJ2-7; size: .; D: TRBD2; DNA: TGCGCCAGCAGCCGCGGGACTAGTATTAGCGAGCAGTACTTC; CDR3: CASSRGTSISEQYF
V: TRBV7-9; J: TRBJ1-2; size: .; D: TRBD1; DNA: TGTGCCAGCAGCTTAGGTTCGGCCAGGGGGAATGGCTACACCTTC; CDR3: CASSLGSARGNGYTF
V: TRBV7-7; J: TRBJ1-5; size: once; D: .; DNA: TGTGCCAGCAGCTTAGGGGAGGGGAAGCCCCAGCATTTT; CDR3: CASSLGEGKPQHF
V: TRBV21-1; J: TRBJ2-2; size: .; D: .; DNA: TGTGCCAGCAGCAAACCGGGACAGGGTTGCACCGGGGAGCTGTTTTTT; CDR3: CASSKPGQGCTGELFF
V: TRBV29-1; J: TRBJ2-5; size: .; D: TRBD1; DNA: TGCAGCGTTGAGGACAGGGGGCGCTGGAGCCAGTACTTC; CDR3: CSVEDRGRWSQYF
V: TRBV5-1; J: TRBJ1-1; size: .; D: TRBD1; DNA: TGCGCCAGCCAACGACAGGGGGGGACTGAAGCTTTCTTT; CDR3: CASQRQGGTEAFF
V: TRBV19; J: TRBJ2-7; size: .; D: .; DNA: TGTGCCAGTAGTATACGGTTCCACGAGCAGTACTTC; CDR3: CASSIRFHEQYF
V: TRBV7-6; J: TRBJ2-1; size: .; D: TRBD2; DNA: TGTGCCAGCAGCTTAGTATCTAGCGGGGGCCACAATGAGCAGTTCTTC; CDR3: CASSLVSSGGHNEQFF
V: TRBV19; J: TRBJ1-2; size: once; D: TRBD1; DNA: TGTGCCAGTAGCCGGGACAGGGGAAACTATGGCTACACCTTC; CDR3: CASSRDRGNYGYTF
V: TRBV7-3; J: TRBJ2-2; size: once; D: .; DNA: TGTGCCAGCAGCTCGGACACCACCGGGGAGCTGTTTTTT; CDR3: CASSSDTTGELFF
V: TRBV6-5; J: TRBJ1-5; size: .; D: TRBD1; DNA: TGCGCCAGCAGACCCACAGGGGGCGGCAATCAGCCCCAGCATTTT; CDR3: CASRPTGGGNQPQHF
V: TRBV9; J: TRBJ1-2; size: .; D: .; DNA: TGTGCCAGCAGCGCCAACCCTTATGGCTACACCTTC; CDR3: CASSANPYGYTF
V: TRBV11-2; J: TRBJ2-1; size: .; D: .; DNA: TGTGCCAGCAGCTTAGTAGGGCGGAGCTCCTACAATGAGCAGTTCTTC; CDR3: CASSLVGRSSYNEQFF
V: TRBV11-3; J: TRBJ2-3; size: .; D: .; DNA: TGTGCCAGCAGCTTAACCTCTAGCACAGATACGCAGTATTTT; CDR3: CASSLTSSTDTQYF